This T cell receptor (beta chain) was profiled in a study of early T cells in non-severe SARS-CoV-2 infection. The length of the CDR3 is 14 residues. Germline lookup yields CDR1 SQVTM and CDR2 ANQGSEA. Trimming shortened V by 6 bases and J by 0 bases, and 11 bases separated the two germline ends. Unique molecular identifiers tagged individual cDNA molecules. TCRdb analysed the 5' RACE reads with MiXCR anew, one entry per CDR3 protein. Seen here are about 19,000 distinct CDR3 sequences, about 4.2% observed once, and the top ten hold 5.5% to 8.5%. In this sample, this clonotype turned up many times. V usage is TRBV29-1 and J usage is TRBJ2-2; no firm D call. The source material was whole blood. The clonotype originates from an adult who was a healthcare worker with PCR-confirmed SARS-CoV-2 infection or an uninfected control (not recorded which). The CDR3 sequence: CSVAQPSNTGELFF. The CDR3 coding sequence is TGCAGCGTAGCTCAACCCTCGAACACCGGGGAGCTGTTTTTT.